This entry is about one T cell receptor (beta chain). TCRdb's copy holds only in-frame clones and misses some; the assay was immunoSEQ multiplex PCR. This table holds about 130,000 clones, 80% to 90% found once. These data are taken from a study of cytomegalovirus exposure and HLA in healthy donors. Germline V gene lookup returns CDR1 MGHRA and CDR2 YSYEKL. J was trimmed by 5 bases and V by 7 bases; bases with no gene match: 11. The CDR3 contains 17 residues. Sequenced input: PBMCs. This sequence originates from a woman aged 25 to 39 in good health and CMV-seropositive. This chain joins TRBV4-1 and TRBJ2-7; 16 bases are a match to TRBD2. The CDR3 loop reads CASTGTSGRAYANEQYF. The CDR3 nucleotides read TGCGCCAGCACGGGGACTAGCGGGAGGGCCTATGCGAACGAGCAGTACTTC.